The 24 T cell receptor beta chains listed next were all sequenced from one sample in a study of T cell repertoires in urothelial bladder cancer. Assay: immunoSEQ multiplex PCR; the TCRdb copy retains only in-frame clones and omits some. The sample consists of fewer than 10,000 clones, roughly 50% of them appearing once. The sequenced sample was tumor-infiltrating cells from bladder cancer. The receptors shown here come from a human donor with urothelial carcinoma.

V is TRBV6-5 and J is TRBJ1-1; tentative D call: TRBD1 (5 bases). Trimming removed 9 bases at V and 0 bases at J, with 14 bases between. Looked up from germline, CDR1 is MNHEY and CDR2 is SVGAGI. The CDR3 sequence is 14 residues long. The CDR3 protein is CARRFRALNTEAFF. Written as DNA, the CDR3 is TGTGCCAGACGTTTCAGGGCCTTGAACACTGAAGCTTTCTTT.

The V and J genes are TRBV6-6 and TRBJ1-4; perhaps TRBD1 as D (5 bases). The CDR3 covers 14 residues. The V end lost 4 bases, the J end lost 6 bases, and 12 bases lay between the germline ends. Germline CDR1 MNHNY, CDR2 SVGAGI (reference sequence). The CDR3 is CASSSSDSDEKLFF. Written as DNA, the CDR3 is TGTGCCAGCAGTTCCTCCGACAGCGATGAAAAACTGTTTTTT.

The rearrangement uses TRBV30 and TRBJ2-1; D not certain. Germline CDR1 GTSNPN, CDR2 SVGIG (reference sequence). CDR3 length: 14 amino acids. Trimming removed 2 bases from V and 3 bases from J, with 11 bases in between. CDR3 nucleotides: TGTGCCTGGAGTCGCGGCGGAGACTACAATGAGCAGTTCTTC. Translation gives CAWSRGGDYNEQFF.

The sample holds one count of this clone. The rearrangement links TRBV2 to TRBJ1-2, with TRBD1 as a possible D gene (6 bases). The V gene lost 1 base and the J gene lost 7 bases, with 7 bases spanning the gap. The V gene's germline CDR1 is SNHLY and CDR2 FYNNEI. The CDR3 totals 12 residues. CDR3 coding DNA: TGTGCCAGCAGTGAAGACAGGGTTGGCTACACCTTC. The encoded protein is CASSEDRVGYTF.

This clone was detected only a few times. The rearrangement links TRBV5-1 to TRBJ1-2; TRBD1 is a possible D gene (6 bases). The germline V gene has CDR1 SGHRS and CDR2 YFSETQ. The V and J ends lost 3 bases and 8 bases respectively, with 20 bases between them. The length of the CDR3 is 15 residues. The CDR3 DNA reads as TGCGCCAGCAGCTCCTCGGGGGGCGGCTATGAGGGCTACACCTTC. As protein: CASSSSGGGYEGYTF.

This chain connects TRBV7-2 to TRBJ2-1, with TRBD2 as a possible D gene (5 bases). The CDR3 spans 15 residues. V was pared by 7 bases and J by 0 bases, with 13 bases between. Germline CDR1 is SGHTA and CDR2 is FQGNSA. The CDR3 region has the DNA TGTGCCAGCAACTTCGCGGGTGGCTCCTACAATGAGCAGTTCTTC. As protein: CASNFAGGSYNEQFF.

This chain joins TRBV19 and TRBJ1-5; 10 bases are shared with TRBD1. V dropped 3 bases and J dropped 4; count of bases not matched to a gene: 9. The germline V gene encodes CDR1 LNHDA and CDR2 SQIVND (reference sequence). CDR3 length equals 17 residues. This chain's CDR3 is CASSISGTGVWNQPQHF. The CDR3 DNA follows: TGTGCCAGTAGTATTAGTGGGACAGGGGTGTGGAATCAGCCCCAGCATTTT. Looking up the rest from reference TRBV19 and TRBJ1-5 gives the full variable domain: DGGITQSPKYLFRKEGQNVTLSCEQNLNHDAMYWYRQDPGQGLRLIYYSQIVNDFQKGDIAEGYSVSREKKESFPLTVTSAQKNPTAFYLCASSISGTGVWNQPQHFGDGTRLSIL.

The V gene is TRBV27, the J gene TRBJ1-1; D is uncertain. Germline loops: CDR1 MNHEY, CDR2 SMNVEV (reference sequence). Trimming shortened V by 3 bases and J by 1 base, and 3 bases separated the two germline ends. The CDR3 covers 12 residues. CDR3 in amino acids: CASSLGNTEAFF. The CDR3 DNA reads TGTGCCAGCAGTTTGGGGAACACTGAAGCTTTCTTT.

This chain links TRBV7-6 with TRBJ2-1; D remains ambiguous. Germline CDR1 and CDR2: SGHVS and FNYEAQ. V was cut by 0 bases and J by 4 bases, with 10 bases left in between. This CDR3 has 15 residues. CDR3 nucleotides: TGTGCCAGCAGCTTAGCCCAGAGCTCTTACAATGAGCAGTTCTTC. This codes for CASSLAQSSYNEQFF.

The J gene is TRBJ2-7, the V gene TRBV20-1, with D unclear. Trimming took 4 bases from V and 2 from J, leaving 6 bases between them. This CDR3 is built from 11 residues. From germline, CDR1 is DFQATT and CDR2 SNEGSKA (reference sequence). CDR3 DNA: TGCAGTGCTACCAACGCCTACGAGCAGTACTTC. It yields the protein CSATNAYEQYF.

This clone has a handful of counts. The chain links TRBV7-8 to TRBJ1-5; D is perhaps TRBD1 (6 bases). Trimming removed 2 bases at V and 3 bases at J, with 8 bases between. The germline V gene encodes CDR1 SGHVS and CDR2 FQNEAQ. This CDR3 is 14 amino acids long. The CDR3 spells CASSLRDTNQPQHF. For the CDR3, the DNA is TGTGCCAGCAGCTTAAGGGACACCAATCAGCCCCAGCATTTT. Variable domain in full (rest from reference TRBV7-8 and TRBJ1-5): GAGVSQSPRYKVAKRGQDVALRCDPISGHVSLFWYQQALGQGPEFLTYFQNEAQLDKSGLPSDRFFAERPEGSVSTLKIQRTQQEDSAVYLCASSLRDTNQPQHFGDGTRLSIL.

This clone appeared a single time. The chain uses TRBV7-7 and TRBJ2-2; D call uncertain. The CDR3 consists of 14 residues. Germline CDR1 SSHAT, CDR2 FNYEAQ (reference sequence). The V end lost 4 bases, the J end lost 9 bases, and 15 bases lay between the germline ends. The CDR3 bases are TGTGCCAGCAGCTCTGTCGGACCGTCCCGGGAGCTGTTTTTT. This translates into CASSSVGPSRELFF.

This clone was counted between two and nine times. This sequence joins TRBV19 and TRBJ2-7, with D unclear. Trimming took off 4 bases at V and 2 bases at J, with 6 bases between the two ends. The CDR3 has 12 residues. Per germline, CDR1 LNHDA and CDR2 SQIVND (reference sequence). CDR3 DNA: TGTGCCAGTAGTAGGGTGCCCTACGAGCAGTACTTC. This codes for CASSRVPYEQYF.

This clone was counted between two and nine times. The chain combines TRBV5-1 with TRBJ1-2; 8 nucleotides align to TRBD1. This CDR3 has 16 residues. Germline V gene data show CDR1 as SGHRS and CDR2 as YFSETQ. The V segment lost 0 bases and the J segment 7 bases; nucleotides outside the gene matches: 11. CDR3 protein: CASSLGTGISVGGYTF. For the CDR3, the DNA is TGCGCCAGCAGCTTGGGGACAGGGATTTCGGTTGGTGGCTACACCTTC. Drawing the rest from reference TRBV5-1 and TRBJ1-2, the complete variable domain is KAGVTQTPRYLIKTRGQQVTLSCSPISGHRSVSWYQQTPGQGLQFLFEYFSETQRNKGNFPGRFSGRQFSNSRSEMNVSTLELGDSALYLCASSLGTGISVGGYTFGSGTRLTVV.

The chain combines TRBV5-6 with TRBJ2-1; 9 bases match TRBD2. The CDR3 is made up of 14 amino acids. The trim removed 1 base at V and 4 bases at J, leaving 0 bases unmatched. Germline assignment: CDR1 SGHDT and CDR2 YYEEEE. Here the CDR3 DNA reads TGTGCCAGCAGCTTGACTAGCGGGTACAATGAGCAGTTCTTC. Its translation: CASSLTSGYNEQFF.

The CDR3 DNA follows: TGTGCCAGAAGCTTGGTGGAGAGAGTCCTAAATACGCAGTATTTT. Amino acids: CARSLVERVLNTQYF. V usage is TRBV5-3 and J usage is TRBJ2-3; D is uncertain. TRBV5-3 is an ORF for which the function is uncertain. V lost 0 bases, J lost 7 bases, and 15 bases lay in between. The CDR3 is made up of 15 amino acids.

This chain uses TRBV16 with TRBJ1-1; weak D call: TRBD1 (5 bases). This CDR3 region has 14 residues. The V end was cut by 4 bases, the J end by 3 bases, with 12 bases between. The germline V gene has CDR1 KGHSY and CDR2 FQNENV. The CDR3 sequence: CASSPRRGDTEAFF. CDR3 bases: TGTGCCAGCAGCCCCAGGCGGGGGGACACTGAAGCTTTCTTT.

This clone rates as large. J is TRBJ2-5 and V is TRBV9; 13 bases match TRBD2. V lost 4 bases and J lost 1; bases outside the gene matches: 7. The CDR3 has 17 residues. Germline V gene sequence: CDR1 SGDLS, CDR2 YYNGEE. The CDR3 is CASSRTSGGPVQETQYF. CDR3 in DNA: TGTGCCAGCAGCAGGACTAGCGGGGGACCTGTCCAAGAGACCCAGTACTTC.

The genes are TRBV19 and TRBJ2-2; either TRBD1 or TRBD2 may supply D (5 bases each). The V and J ends lost 6 bases and 7 bases respectively, with 30 bases between them. CDR1 is LNHDA, CDR2 SQIVND, per germline (reference sequence). CDR3 length equals 19 residues. The CDR3 protein is CASRHPRGRGRRGDGELFF. The CDR3 coding sequence is TGTGCCAGTAGGCATCCGCGCGGGCGAGGGAGACGGGGCGACGGGGAGCTGTTTTTT.

V and J are TRBV25-1 and TRBJ1-2; D perhaps matches TRBD1 (6 bases). The CDR3 length is 14 residues. Germline-derived CDR1 and CDR2 are MGHDK and SYGVNS. V was pared by 3 bases and J by 2 bases, with 10 bases between. The CDR3 reads CASSDVTGNYGYTF. The DNA of the CDR3 is TGTGCCAGCAGTGACGTTACAGGGAACTATGGCTACACCTTC.

This chain uses TRBV28 with TRBJ2-7, with D possibly being TRBD2 (6 bases). The germline CDR1 and CDR2 sequences are MDHEN and SYDVKM. Trimming pared 7 bases from V and 6 bases from J, leaving 19 bases between. The CDR3 has 14 amino acids. The CDR3 DNA reads TGTGCCAGCACGGCGCAGCAGGGAGGATCCGAGCAGTACTTC. Its translation: CASTAQQGGSEQYF. Complete variable domain (other parts from reference TRBV28 and TRBJ2-7): DVKVTQSSRYLVKRTGEKVFLECVQDMDHENMFWYRQDPGLGLRLIYFSYDVKMKEKGDIPEGYSVSREKKERFSLILESASTNQTSMYLCASTAQQGGSEQYFGPGTRLTVT.

DNA for the CDR3: TGTGCCAGCAGCTTAGAATCTCCTAGCACAGATACGCAGTATTTT. It yields the protein CASSLESPSTDTQYF. This chain links TRBV11-2 with TRBJ2-3; D uncertain. This CDR3 has 15 amino acids. Trimming left V 0 bases short and J 0 bases short, with 7 bases between. Germline loops: CDR1 SGHAT, CDR2 FQNNGV. The complete variable domain, with remaining parts taken from reference TRBV11-2 and TRBJ2-3, reads EAGVAQSPRYKIIEKRQSVAFWCNPISGHATLYWYQQILGQGPKLLIQFQNNGVVDDSQLPKDRFSAERLKGVDSTLKIQPAKLEDSAVYLCASSLESPSTDTQYFGPGTRLTVL.

This clone was detected a few times. This rearrangement joins TRBV19 to TRBJ1-1, with 9 bases fitting TRBD1. The CDR3 is 14 residues long. Germline CDR1 LNHDA, CDR2 SQIVND (reference sequence). With 4 bases clipped from V and 4 bases from J, the junction kept 4 bases outside the gene matches. The CDR3 DNA sequence: TGTGCCAGTAGTAACAGGGGGCTGGGCACTGAAGCTTTCTTT. This encodes CASSNRGLGTEAFF.

For this clone: An end of the junction differs from the germline gene, which may be a read error. The CDR3 reads CAGSLVGMGETQYF. Written as DNA, the CDR3 is TGTGCCGGCAGCTTAGTTGGCATGGGAGAGACCCAGTACTTC. The genes are TRBV11-2 and TRBJ2-5; D remains unclear. This CDR3 region has 14 residues. In germline, CDR1 is SGHAT, CDR2 FQNNGV.